The 27 T cell receptor beta chains in this list originate from one sample, sequenced in a study of monozygotic twins with inflammatory bowel disease (dated 2019 in TCRdb). Receptor libraries were prepared by 5' RACE. This sample was sequenced with an Illumina HiSeq 2500. Each entry corresponds to one CDR3 protein sequence from reads that TCRdb reprocessed, and DNA is not given. In this sample's table one finds around 190,000 distinct CDR3 sequences. In total, the top ten clones hold 1.6% of the sample. Sequenced sample: blood. These receptors were taken from a human donor with ulcerative colitis or Crohn's disease, or a healthy co-twin of an affected twin (not recorded which).

This chain connects TRBV18 to TRBJ2-3; the D call from TCRdb, TRBD1, cannot be confirmed without DNA. This CDR3 contains 12 residues. Germline CDR1 is KGHSH and CDR2 is LQKENI. CDR3 residues: CASSPLKGREYF.

The chain couples TRBV20-1 to TRBJ2-1; TCRdb indicates TRBD2, and absent DNA this call remains unverified. This CDR3 contains 17 residues. The germline V gene has CDR1 DFQATT and CDR2 SNEGSKA (reference sequence). Here the CDR3 reads CSARVGPRGRSLIREFF.

The chain employs TRBV5-5 and TRBJ1-4; the TRBD1 assignment by TCRdb is unverifiable without DNA. Germline V CDR1 and CDR2: SGHKS, YYEKEE (reference sequence). The CDR3 length is 14 residues. Here the CDR3 reads CASSLRQGTPALFF.

This rearrangement joins TRBV12-3 or TRBV12-4 to TRBJ2-5. The CDR3 consists of 14 residues. This chain's CDR3 is CASSSEGNQETQYF.

V usage is TRBV20-1 and J usage is TRBJ2-5; as DNA is missing, the TRBD2 call by TCRdb cannot be tested. This CDR3 contains 16 residues. Germline values: CDR1 DFQATT, CDR2 SNEGSKA (reference sequence). CDR3 residues: CSARGGGLGKSETQYF.

The chain has TRBV2 and TRBJ2-7; the TCRdb call, TRBD1, lacks DNA for checking. The CDR3 spans 16 residues. Germline CDR1 and CDR2: SNHLY and FYNNEI. The CDR3 region is CATQTRSFRGSYEQYF.

The chain's CDR3 is CASSLEPRVSDGYTF. This chain uses TRBV7-9 with TRBJ1-2; TCRdb's D call of TRBD1 is untestable without DNA. This CDR3 comprises 15 residues. The V gene's germline CDR1 is SEHNR and CDR2 FQNEAQ (reference sequence). Variable domain in full (rest from reference TRBV7-9 and TRBJ1-2): DTGVSQNPRHKITKRGQNVTFRCDPISEHNRLYWYRQTLGQGPEFLTYFQNEAQLEKSRLLSDRFSAERPKGSFSTLEIQRTEQGDSAMYLCASSLEPRVSDGYTFGSGTRLTVV.

The chain employs TRBV20-1 and TRBJ1-6; absent DNA, TCRdb's TRBD1 call cannot be checked. The CDR3 is 14 amino acids. In germline, CDR1 is DFQATT, CDR2 SNEGSKA (reference sequence). CDR3 sequence: CSARVGQGFSPLHF.

The chain uses TRBV20-1 and TRBJ2-1; as DNA is missing, the TRBD2 call by TCRdb cannot be tested. This CDR3 spans 14 amino acids. Germline values: CDR1 DFQATT, CDR2 SNEGSKA (reference sequence). The CDR3 protein is CTKRSGGAHNEQFF.

The chain has TRBV6-1 and TRBJ1-1. CDR3 size: 15 residues. The germline V gene encodes CDR1 MNHNS and CDR2 SASEGT. Here the CDR3 reads CASRFYGEGTTEAFF.

The rearrangement links TRBV6-5 to TRBJ1-5. The CDR3 loop spans 12 amino acids. CDR1 MNHEY and CDR2 SVGAGI come from the germline V gene. The CDR3: CASSGVGQPQHF.

This rearrangement joins TRBV3-1 to TRBJ1-5. The CDR3 spans 16 residues. In germline, CDR1 is LGHDT, CDR2 YNNKEL (reference sequence). The chain's CDR3 is CASSQDSAGGNQPQHF.

The chain carries TRBV28 and TRBJ1-2; no DNA is available, so the TRBD1 call from TCRdb remains unchecked. This CDR3 comprises 14 residues. Germline CDR1 MDHEN, CDR2 SYDVKM. Here the CDR3 reads CASQLGGARNGYTF.

V is TRBV6-6 and J is TRBJ1-5. There are 14 residues in the CDR3. CDR1 and CDR2 from the germline V gene are MNHNY and SVGAGI (reference sequence). This chain's CDR3 is CASKRQASNQPQHF.

V and J are TRBV20-1 and TRBJ2-1; without DNA, the TCRdb call of TRBD1 cannot be checked. Germline V gene sequence: CDR1 DFQATT, CDR2 SNEGSKA (reference sequence). This CDR3 is built from 17 residues. The CDR3 loop is CSALSRGRGTFYNEQFF.

The chain has TRBV2 and TRBJ2-4. CDR3 length equals 11 residues. Germline V gene sequence: CDR1 SNHLY, CDR2 FYNNEI. The CDR3 region is CASSRRDIQYF.

CDR3 protein: CASSSGTGPNTGELFF. The chain uses TRBV5-1 and TRBJ2-2; TCRdb's D call of TRBD1 is untestable without DNA. Germline-derived CDR1 and CDR2 are SGHRS and YFSETQ. The CDR3 is 16 residues long.

J is TRBJ1-1 and V is TRBV12-3 or TRBV12-4; TCRdb reports TRBD1, a call that lacks DNA to check it against. This CDR3 region has 14 residues. CDR3 residues: CASSTGRGSTEAFF.

The rearrangement joins TRBV20-1 to TRBJ2-7; TCRdb's D gene call, TRBD2, goes unchecked for lack of DNA. The CDR3 is 11 residues long. Germline V gene lookup returns CDR1 DFQATT and CDR2 SNEGSKA (reference sequence). The CDR3 here is CSARDRAEQYF.

The rearrangement joins TRBV7-8 to TRBJ2-2; without DNA, the TCRdb call of TRBD1 cannot be checked. Per germline, CDR1 SGHVS and CDR2 FQNEAQ. This CDR3 is built from 16 residues. This CDR3 reads CASSLRTGLFPGELFF.

V gene TRBV21-1 combines with J gene TRBJ1-6; TCRdb outputs TRBD1, but without DNA this stays unchecked. TRBV21-1 is a documented pseudogene. The CDR3 runs 15 residues. This CDR3 reads CASSKAWTENSPLHF.

The chain employs TRBV5-1 and TRBJ2-2; TCRdb selects TRBD1, and the lack of DNA leaves this call unchecked. CDR1 and CDR2 from the germline V gene are SGHRS and YFSETQ. The CDR3 has 14 residues. The CDR3 loop is CASSQTGLTGELFF.

The chain links TRBV5-1 to TRBJ1-2. From germline, CDR1 is SGHRS and CDR2 YFSETQ. The CDR3 covers 13 residues. This CDR3 reads CASSPTRDYGYTF.

The genes are TRBV21-1 and TRBJ1-2. TRBV21-1 is a recognized pseudogene. The CDR3 spans 18 residues. The CDR3 protein is CASSNGMAHSSSFYGYTF.

The chain combines TRBV4-2 with TRBJ1-2. This CDR3 has 14 amino acids. Germline V gene lookup returns CDR1 LGHNA and CDR2 YNFKEQ. The CDR3 region is CASSRNREGSAITF.

The chain is built from TRBV5-6 and TRBJ2-3; TCRdb indicates TRBD2, and absent DNA this call remains unverified. Looked up from germline, CDR1 is SGHDT and CDR2 is YYEEEE. CDR3 length equals 15 residues. The CDR3: CASSLSGGSTDTQYF.

The chain employs TRBV12-3 or TRBV12-4 and TRBJ2-7. This CDR3 has 11 residues. The CDR3 protein is CASSLMYEQYF.